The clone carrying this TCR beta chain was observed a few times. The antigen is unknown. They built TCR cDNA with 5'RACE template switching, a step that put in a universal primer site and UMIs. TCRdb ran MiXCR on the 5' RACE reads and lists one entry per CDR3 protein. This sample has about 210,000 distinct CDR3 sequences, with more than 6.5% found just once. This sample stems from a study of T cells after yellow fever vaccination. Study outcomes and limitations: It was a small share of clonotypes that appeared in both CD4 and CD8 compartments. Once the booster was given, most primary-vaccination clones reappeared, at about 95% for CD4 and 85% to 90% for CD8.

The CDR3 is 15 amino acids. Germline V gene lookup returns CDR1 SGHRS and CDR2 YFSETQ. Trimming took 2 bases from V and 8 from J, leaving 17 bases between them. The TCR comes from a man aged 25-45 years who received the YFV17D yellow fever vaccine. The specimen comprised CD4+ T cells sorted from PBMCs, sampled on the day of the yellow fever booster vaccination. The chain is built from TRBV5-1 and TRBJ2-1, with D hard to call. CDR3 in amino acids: CASSLGQRTGDEQFF. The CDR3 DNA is TGCGCCAGCAGCTTAGGCCAGAGGACCGGAGATGAGCAGTTCTTC.